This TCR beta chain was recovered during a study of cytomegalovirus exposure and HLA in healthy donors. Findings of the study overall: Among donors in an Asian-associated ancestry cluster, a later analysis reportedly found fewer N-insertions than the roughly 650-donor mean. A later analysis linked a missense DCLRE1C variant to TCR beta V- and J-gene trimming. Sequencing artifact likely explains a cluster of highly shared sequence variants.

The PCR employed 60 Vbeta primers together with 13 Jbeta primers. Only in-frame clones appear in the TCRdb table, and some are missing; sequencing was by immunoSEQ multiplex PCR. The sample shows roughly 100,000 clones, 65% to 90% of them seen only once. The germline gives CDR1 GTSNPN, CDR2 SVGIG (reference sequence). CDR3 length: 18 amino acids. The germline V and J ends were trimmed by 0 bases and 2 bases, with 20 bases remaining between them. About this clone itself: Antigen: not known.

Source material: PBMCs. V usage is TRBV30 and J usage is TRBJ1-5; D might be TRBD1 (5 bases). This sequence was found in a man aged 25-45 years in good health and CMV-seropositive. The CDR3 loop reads CAWSVGGVGYWGNQPQHF. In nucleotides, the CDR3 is TGTGCCTGGAGTGTAGGAGGGGTCGGTTACTGGGGCAATCAGCCCCAGCATTTT.